Presented here are 7 T cell receptor beta chains from one specimen sequenced in a study of cytotoxic CD8 clonotypes in ibrutinib-treated CLL. The repertoire was sequenced with immunoSEQ multiplex PCR; TCRdb's copy has only in-frame clones and lacks some. This sample carries 200,000 to 250,000 clones, less than 75% of them seen once, and the ten largest clones take about 16%. Sample: PBMCs, taken after 24 months of ibrutinib treatment. These receptors originate from a human donor with chronic lymphocytic leukemia.

This chain connects TRBV5-1 to TRBJ2-2, with D tentatively TRBD1 (5 bases). V was trimmed by 0 bases and J by 4 bases, leaving 13 bases between them. This CDR3 has 16 residues. Per the germline V gene, CDR1 is SGHRS and CDR2 is YFSETQ. CDR3 sequence: CASSLVPGLSTGELFF. The CDR3 DNA follows: TGCGCCAGCAGCTTGGTTCCAGGGTTAAGCACCGGGGAGCTGTTTTTT.

This chain connects TRBV28 to TRBJ1-1; tentative D call: TRBD1 (6 bases). CDR3 length equals 13 residues. V was clipped by 7 bases and J by 1 base, with 10 bases between them. Germline CDR1 reads MDHEN; CDR2 reads SYDVKM. In DNA form, the CDR3 reads TGTGCCAGCAAGACAGGAGCGAACACTGAAGCTTTCTTT. As protein: CASKTGANTEAFF.

This rearrangement joins TRBV9 to TRBJ2-7; 9 bases agree with TRBD2. The germline V gene has CDR1 SGDLS and CDR2 YYNGEE. J gave up 5 bases and V 0 bases, and 9 bases lay outside the gene matches. This CDR3 region has 16 residues. The chain's CDR3 is CASSVDASGATHEQYF. The CDR3, as DNA: TGTGCCAGCAGCGTAGATGCTAGCGGGGCCACCCACGAGCAGTACTTC.

This chain connects TRBV9 to TRBJ2-1, with D possibly being TRBD2 (5 bases). The CDR3 has 16 amino acids. V lost 4 bases, J lost 0 bases, and 14 bases lay in between. Germline V lookup: CDR1 SGDLS, CDR2 YYNGEE. CDR3 nucleotides: TGTGCCAGCAGCCGGATAGCGCTGAGCTCCTACAATGAGCAGTTCTTC. This translates into CASSRIALSSYNEQFF.

The chain recombines TRBV7-2 with TRBJ2-1; 10 nucleotides match TRBD2. CDR3 length: 15 residues. Germline CDR1 SGHTA, CDR2 FQGNSA. The ends lost 0 bases at V and 10 bases at J; junction bases unmatched: 6. In DNA, the CDR3 is TGTGCCAGCAGCTTAGCACCGGGACTAGCGAACGAGCAGTTCTTC. Residues: CASSLAPGLANEQFF. Looking up the rest from reference TRBV7-2 and TRBJ2-1 gives the full variable domain: GAGVSQSPSNKVTEKGKDVELRCDPISGHTALYWYRQSLGQGLEFLIYFQGNSAPDKSGLPSDRFSAERTGGSVSTLTIQRTQQEDSAVYLCASSLAPGLANEQFFGPGTRLTVL.

The V and J genes are TRBV5-5 and TRBJ2-7; a weak D match, TRBD1 (5 bases). This CDR3 spans 15 amino acids. V lost 6 bases and J lost 0, with 16 bases in between. The V gene's germline CDR1 is SGHKS and CDR2 YYEKEE (reference sequence). For the CDR3, the DNA is TGTGCCAGCACTCCTTCGATAGGGGACTCCTACGAGCAGTACTTC. It codes for CASTPSIGDSYEQYF.

In DNA form, the CDR3 reads TGTGCCAGTAGTCTGACAGGGGGCACAGATACGCAGTATTTT. Its translation: CASSLTGGTDTQYF. The chain employs TRBV19 and TRBJ2-3; 8 bases fit TRBD1. The CDR3 spans 14 residues. Germline V gene lookup returns CDR1 LNHDA and CDR2 SQIVND (reference sequence). The J segment lost 1 base and the V segment lost 5 bases, leaving 2 bases of the junction unmatched. The whole variable domain, filled in from reference TRBV19 and TRBJ2-3, reads DGGITQSPKYLFRKEGQNVTLSCEQNLNHDAMYWYRQDPGQGLRLIYYSQIVNDFQKGDIAEGYSVSREKKESFPLTVTSAQKNPTAFYLCASSLTGGTDTQYFGPGTRLTVL.